One and the same sample provided the 19 T cell receptor beta chains below, sequenced in a study of T cell repertoires in cytomegalovirus infection. TCRdb recomputed calls from the reads with MiXCR, one row per CDR3 protein. This table holds approximately 730,000 distinct CDR3 sequences, about 33% found once. No antigen is known for these receptors. The material was cultured PBMCs, obtained from culture after CMV antigen stimulation. These receptors all come from a human donor in good health (CMV status not recorded). Some clones in this sample may be carry-over from other donors' samples.

The chain uses TRBV7-2 and TRBJ2-3; D gene ambiguous. This CDR3 has 16 amino acids. Germline CDR1 is SGHTA and CDR2 is FQGNSA. The germline V and J ends were trimmed by 3 bases and 0 bases, with 13 bases remaining between them. The CDR3, as DNA: TGTGCCAGCAGCTTGGCGGTAGGGTTTAGCACAGATACGCAGTATTTT. It yields the protein CASSLAVGFSTDTQYF.

J is TRBJ2-5 and V is TRBV7-6; 7 positions agree with TRBD2. J was trimmed by 1 base and V by 5 bases; bases with no gene match: 4. Germline values: CDR1 SGHVS, CDR2 FNYEAQ. The CDR3 has 14 residues. CDR3 sequence (DNA): TGTGCCAGCAGCAAACTAGCGCCCCAAGAGACCCAGTACTTC. It specifies CASSKLAPQETQYF.

This chain joins TRBV19 and TRBJ2-7; 7 positions agree with TRBD2. This CDR3 is 16 amino acids long. The ends lost 5 bases at V and 4 bases at J; junction bases unmatched: 14. Germline-derived CDR1 and CDR2 are LNHDA and SQIVND (reference sequence). The CDR3 protein is CASSESGKAGSYEQYF. As DNA, the CDR3 is TGTGCCAGTAGTGAATCAGGAAAAGCGGGATCTTACGAGCAGTACTTC. The full variable domain, rest sourced from reference TRBV19 and TRBJ2-7, is DGGITQSPKYLFRKEGQNVTLSCEQNLNHDAMYWYRQDPGQGLRLIYYSQIVNDFQKGDIAEGYSVSREKKESFPLTVTSAQKNPTAFYLCASSESGKAGSYEQYFGPGTRLTVT.

There are a few counts of this clonotype. The chain combines TRBV10-3 with TRBJ2-7; the D gene is possibly TRBD1 (5 bases). From germline, CDR1 is ENHRY and CDR2 SYGVKD. The CDR3 loop spans 13 amino acids. V gave up 10 bases and J gave up 5 bases, with 18 bases separating them. CDR3 sequence: CATRARVGNEQYF. In DNA form, the CDR3 reads TGTGCCACCAGGGCCAGGGTTGGGAACGAGCAGTACTTC.

Ten or more counts support this clonotype. This rearrangement joins TRBV7-2 to TRBJ2-1; 8 nucleotides line up with TRBD1. Per germline, CDR1 SGHTA and CDR2 FQGNSA. This CDR3 comprises 15 residues. V trimming: 5 bases; J trimming: 4 bases; junction bases outside the gene matches: 7. In DNA, the CDR3 is TGTGCCAGCAGCATCGGACAGGGAGCTTACAATGAGCAGTTCTTC. It codes for CASSIGQGAYNEQFF.

The rearrangement uses TRBV27 and TRBJ2-1; maybe TRBD2 (6 bases). Looked up from germline, CDR1 is MNHEY and CDR2 is SMNVEV (reference sequence). This CDR3 is built from 16 residues. Trimming removed 0 bases at V and 3 bases at J, with 12 bases between. This chain's CDR3 is CASSLSERGFYNEQFF. The CDR3 DNA follows: TGTGCCAGCAGTTTATCGGAACGGGGGTTCTACAATGAGCAGTTCTTC.

The rearrangement joins TRBV27 to TRBJ1-5; 10 bases match TRBD1. The V gene's germline CDR1 is MNHEY and CDR2 SMNVEV (reference sequence). This CDR3 comprises 16 residues. After removal of 8 bases from V and 4 bases from J, the junction contained 11 bases not matched to a gene. CDR3 nucleotides: TGTGCCAGCCCAGCCGGGGGGACAGGGGAGAATCAGCCCCAGCATTTT. It encodes CASPAGGTGENQPQHF.

This clonotype has only a few counts. This rearrangement joins TRBV10-3 to TRBJ2-5; possibly TRBD1 or TRBD2 for D (5 bases each). This CDR3 spans 17 amino acids. CDR1 and CDR2 (germline): ENHRY, SYGVKD. Trimming removed 0 bases from V and 4 bases from J, with 18 bases in between. CDR3 sequence: CAISESMLAVGTETQYF. Written as DNA, the CDR3 is TGTGCCATCAGTGAGTCGATGTTGGCGGTGGGGACAGAGACCCAGTACTTC.

This clonotype came up a few times. This chain joins TRBV6-5 and TRBJ1-1, with TRBD1 identical over 9 bases. The CDR3 covers 16 residues. From germline, CDR1 is MNHEY and CDR2 SVGAGI. V lost 6 bases, J lost 2 bases, and 10 bases stayed unmatched. In nucleotides, the CDR3 is TGTGCCAGCAGGAAAAGGACAGGGGCCCTCAACACTGAAGCTTTCTTT. Its translation is CASRKRTGALNTEAFF.

This sequence joins TRBV7-2 and TRBJ2-1; D gene unclear. The germline V gene encodes CDR1 SGHTA and CDR2 FQGNSA. This CDR3 has 15 amino acids. Deletions cut 6 bases from V and 2 bases from J, with 14 bases between. The CDR3, as DNA: TGTGCCAGCAGGTCGTTGCGGAAACCCTACAATGAGCAGTTCTTC. Translation gives CASRSLRKPYNEQFF.

CDR3 in amino acids: CASRRDRSNQPQHF. The CDR3 region has the DNA TGTGCCAGCAGGCGGGACAGATCGAATCAGCCCCAGCATTTT. The chain recombines TRBV14 with TRBJ1-5; 7 bases are a match to TRBD1. The CDR3 runs 14 residues. V lost 6 bases, J lost 4 bases, and 6 bases stayed unmatched. Germline CDR1 reads SGHDN; CDR2 reads FVKESK.

This clonotype was seen many times. The chain carries TRBV7-9 and TRBJ2-1; 9 bases map to TRBD2. Germline assignment: CDR1 SEHNR and CDR2 FQNEAQ (reference sequence). There are 17 residues in the CDR3. The J segment lost 7 bases and the V segment lost 4 bases, leaving 14 bases of the junction unmatched. CDR3 sequence: CASSSTPPLAGENEQFF. CDR3 nucleotide sequence: TGTGCCAGCAGCTCAACTCCCCCACTAGCGGGTGAAAATGAGCAGTTCTTC.

The chain has TRBV7-8 and TRBJ2-3; 9 bases line up with TRBD1. The germline gives CDR1 SGHVS, CDR2 FQNEAQ. This CDR3 contains 12 residues. V dropped 5 bases and J dropped 10; count of bases not matched to a gene: 4. This CDR3 reads CASSIDRGAQYF. The DNA of the CDR3 is TGTGCCAGCAGCATTGACAGGGGGGCGCAGTATTTT.

The genes are TRBV2 and TRBJ1-4; 7 nucleotides match TRBD1. The V gene's germline CDR1 is SNHLY and CDR2 FYNNEI. J lost 8 bases, V lost 6 bases, and 12 bases had no gene match. The CDR3 has 15 residues. In DNA form, the CDR3 reads TGTGCCAGCAGCATACCCCAGGGGGAGGGGGAAAAACTGTTTTTT. Its translation: CASSIPQGEGEKLFF.

The chain has TRBV6-5 and TRBJ2-1; 13 bases map to TRBD2. Germline CDR1 is MNHEY and CDR2 is SVGAGI. Trimming took 7 bases from V and 7 from J; bases not matched to a gene: 16. This CDR3 contains 18 residues. CDR3 sequence reads: CASTRAYGLAGDSNEQFF. The DNA of the CDR3 is TGTGCCAGCACTAGGGCCTATGGACTAGCGGGAGACTCAAATGAGCAGTTCTTC.

The chain employs TRBV5-4 and TRBJ2-1; TRBD2 agrees at 12 bases. Germline trimming cut 6 bases from V and 8 bases from J; bases unmatched to any gene: 12. There are 16 residues in the CDR3. CDR1 is SGHNT and CDR2 is YYREEE in the germline V gene (reference sequence). The CDR3 DNA is TGTGCCAGCACCACATACCTAGCGGGGGGGCCAGATGAGCAGTTCTTC. Protein: CASTTYLAGGPDEQFF.

This chain connects TRBV6-1 to TRBJ1-1; possible D gene TRBD1, 6 bases. Germline loops: CDR1 MNHNS, CDR2 SASEGT. The CDR3 contains 13 residues. Trimming took off 10 bases at V and 4 bases at J, with 16 bases between the two ends. In DNA form, the CDR3 reads TGTGCCACCAGGGCAGGGGCGAGCACTGAAGCTTTCTTT. Encoded protein: CATRAGASTEAFF.

This clonotype has more than one count but fewer than ten. The CDR3: CASSLGEGRQPQHF. CDR3 sequence (DNA): TGTGCCAGCAGCTTAGGGGAAGGAAGGCAGCCCCAGCATTTT. J is TRBJ1-5 and V is TRBV7-2; D call uncertain. The V end was cut by 1 base, the J end by 7 bases, with 11 bases between. CDR1 is SGHTA and CDR2 is FQGNSA in the germline V gene. The CDR3 length is 14 residues.

This clonotype has just a few counts. V is TRBV4-3 and J is TRBJ1-2; perhaps TRBD1 as D (6 bases). This CDR3 has 16 amino acids. The V gene's germline CDR1 is LGHNA and CDR2 YSLEER. V was clipped by 4 bases and J by 7 bases, with 22 bases between them. The CDR3 DNA reads TGCGCCAGCAGCCCCGGGGGACCAGGGGACGATGGTGGCTACACCTTC. The encoded protein is CASSPGGPGDDGGYTF.